The T cell receptor beta chain under discussion was sequenced for a study of cytomegalovirus exposure and HLA in healthy donors. In the case of this clone: The antigen is not known.

Produced via immunoSEQ multiplex PCR; TCRdb's table is partial and in-frame only. The profile covers 80,000 to 90,000 clones, with approximately 96% appearing a single time and around 0.78% taken by the ten largest. Study results and limitations: In the 120 or so validation repertoires, roughly 94% of cluster scores exceeded 0, per a later analysis.

Germline lookup yields CDR1 SQVTM and CDR2 ANQGSEA. V dropped 4 bases and J dropped 6 bases, with 21 bases sitting between them. This CDR3 comprises 15 residues. The clonotype was recovered from a young man in good health and CMV-seronegative. This chain uses TRBV29-1 with TRBJ1-2; maybe TRBD1 (5 bases). The source material was PBMCs. Written as DNA, the CDR3 is TGCAGCGTTGCCAGACAGACGCTATCTTCCGATGGCTACACCTTC. This encodes CSVARQTLSSDGYTF. The full variable domain, in which reference TRBV29-1 and TRBJ1-2 provide the parts outside the CDR3, is SAVISQKPSRDICQRGTSLTIQCQVDSQVTMMFWYRQQPGQSLTLIATANQGSEATYESGFVIDKFPISRPNLTFSTLTVSNMSPEDSSIYLCSVARQTLSSDGYTFGSGTRLTVV.